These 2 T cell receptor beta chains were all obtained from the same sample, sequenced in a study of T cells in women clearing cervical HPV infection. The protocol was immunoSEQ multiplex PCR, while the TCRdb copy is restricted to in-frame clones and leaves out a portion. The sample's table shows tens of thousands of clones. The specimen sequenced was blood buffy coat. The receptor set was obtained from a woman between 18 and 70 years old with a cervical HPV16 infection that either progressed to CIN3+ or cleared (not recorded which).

The CDR3 loop is CASSRRGSYNEQFF. The covered CDR3 bases are TGTGCCAGCAGCCGCCGCGGCTCCTACAATGAG. The V and J genes are TRBV5-4 and TRBJ2-1; D remains ambiguous. From the germline J gene comes the end of the CDR3, since the read stops 3 residues before it. This CDR3 is 14 amino acids long. Deletions cut 4 bases from V and 0 bases from J, with 8 bases between. Looked up from germline, CDR1 is SGHNT and CDR2 is YYREEE (reference sequence). Based on the CDR3 plus reference TRBV5-4 and TRBJ2-1, the full variable domain is ETGVTQSPTHLIKTRGQQVTLRCSSQSGHNTVSWYQQALGQGPQFIFQYYREEENGRGNFPPRFSGLQFPNYSSELNVNALELDDSALYLCASSRRGSYNEQFFGPGTRLTVL.

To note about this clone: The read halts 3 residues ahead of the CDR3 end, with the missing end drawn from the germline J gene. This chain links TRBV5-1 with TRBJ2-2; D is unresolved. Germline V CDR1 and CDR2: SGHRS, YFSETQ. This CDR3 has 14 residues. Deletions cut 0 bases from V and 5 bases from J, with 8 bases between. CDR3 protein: CASSLDRGTGELFF. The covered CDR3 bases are TGCGCCAGCAGCTTGGACCGCGGAACCGGGGAG.